The present TCR beta chain was sequenced within a study of T cells in Graves' hyperthyroidism and ophthalmopathy. RNA transcripts served as the template for amplifying TCR beta CDR3 regions. First-round RT-PCR of the TCR CDR3 relied on the HTBI primer set. In TCRdb, the multiplex PCR reads were re-called with MiXCR into one record per CDR3 protein. The table has some 620,000 distinct CDR3 sequences, 15% to 20% seen once. Uncontrolled infection, other autoimmune disease, pregnancy or lactation excluded patients. Per germline, CDR1 MNHEY and CDR2 SMNVEV (reference sequence). The CDR3 extends over 12 amino acids. Germline trimming cut 11 bases from V and 4 bases from J; bases unmatched to any gene: 7. This clonotype was detected many times.

Material for sequencing was blood. The rearrangement links TRBV27 to TRBJ1-2; 7 bases line up with TRBD1. This receptor was identified in a woman younger than 45 with Graves' hyperthyroidism. The CDR3 DNA is TGTGCCGGGAATGACAGGGCCTATGGCTACACCTTC. Residues: CAGNDRAYGYTF.